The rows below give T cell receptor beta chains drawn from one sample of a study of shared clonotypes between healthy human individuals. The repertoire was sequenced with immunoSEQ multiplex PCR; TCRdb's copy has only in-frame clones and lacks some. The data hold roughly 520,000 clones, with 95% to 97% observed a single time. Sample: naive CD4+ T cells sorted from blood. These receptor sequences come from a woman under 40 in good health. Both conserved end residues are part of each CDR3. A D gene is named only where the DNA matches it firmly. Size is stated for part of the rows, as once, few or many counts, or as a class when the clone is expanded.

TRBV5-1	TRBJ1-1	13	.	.	CASSPVVGTEAFF	TGCGCCAGCAGCCCGGTAGTAGGCACTGAAGCTTTCTTT
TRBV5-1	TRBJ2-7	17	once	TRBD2	CASSPGTSGPSSYEQYF	TGCGCCAGCAGCCCTGGGACTAGCGGGCCCAGCTCCTACGAGCAGTACTTC
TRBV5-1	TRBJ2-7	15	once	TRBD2	CASSLRLAGSYEQYF	TGCGCCAGCAGCTTGAGACTAGCGGGCTCCTACGAGCAGTACTTC
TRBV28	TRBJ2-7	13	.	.	CASSSLGPYEQYF	TGTGCCAGCAGTTCCCTAGGGCCGTACGAGCAGTACTTC
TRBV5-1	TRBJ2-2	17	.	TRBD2	CASSFPSGGPGTRELFF	TGCGCCAGCAGCTTTCCTAGCGGGGGCCCTGGGACCCGGGAGCTGTTTTTT
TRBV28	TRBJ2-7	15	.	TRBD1	CASSFWTGRSGEQYF	TGTGCCAGCAGTTTTTGGACAGGGAGGTCGGGCGAGCAGTACTTC
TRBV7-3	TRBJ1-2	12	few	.	CASSLDGRGYTF	TGTGCCAGCAGCTTGGACGGTCGTGGCTACACCTTC
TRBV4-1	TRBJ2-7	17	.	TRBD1	CASSQGPPGQGSTEQYF	TGCGCCAGCAGCCAAGGGCCCCCCGGACAGGGGTCAACCGAGCAGTACTTC
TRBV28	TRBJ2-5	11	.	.	CASSFRETQYF	TGTGCCAGCAGTTTTCGAGAGACCCAGTACTTC
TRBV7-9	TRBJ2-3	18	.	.	CASSLRGRPPLSTDTQYF	TGTGCCAGCAGCTTACGAGGGAGGCCCCCCCTTAGCACAGATACGCAGTATTTT
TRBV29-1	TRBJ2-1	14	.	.	CSASGEPFVGEQFF	TGCAGCGCATCAGGGGAGCCCTTTGTAGGTGAGCAGTTCTTC
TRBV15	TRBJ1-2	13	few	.	CATSRDRDYGYTF	TGTGCCACCAGCAGAGACAGGGACTATGGCTACACCTTC
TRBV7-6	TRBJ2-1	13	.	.	CASSSEAGNEQFF	TGTGCCAGCAGCTCCGAGGCGGGGAATGAGCAGTTCTTC
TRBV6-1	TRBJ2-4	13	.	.	CSSSDGPWDIQYF	TGTTCCAGCTCCGACGGCCCCTGGGACATTCAGTACTTC